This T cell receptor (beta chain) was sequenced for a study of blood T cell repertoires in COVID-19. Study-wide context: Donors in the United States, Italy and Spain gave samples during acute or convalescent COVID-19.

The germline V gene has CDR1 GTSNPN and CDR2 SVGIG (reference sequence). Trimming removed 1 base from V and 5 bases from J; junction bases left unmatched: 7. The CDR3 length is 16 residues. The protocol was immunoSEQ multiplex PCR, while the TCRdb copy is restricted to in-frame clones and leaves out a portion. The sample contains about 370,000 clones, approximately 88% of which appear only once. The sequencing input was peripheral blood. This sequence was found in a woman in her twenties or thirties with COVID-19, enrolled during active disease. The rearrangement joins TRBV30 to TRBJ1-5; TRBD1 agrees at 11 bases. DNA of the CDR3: TGTGCCTGGAGTGACCCCGGACAGGGGGCCCATCAGCCCCAGCATTTT. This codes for CAWSDPGQGAHQPQHF.